Below, 17 T cell receptor beta chains from the same sample are listed, as sequenced in a study of long-term antiretroviral therapy in people with HIV. Assay version v3.0 of immunoSEQ was used, and it was run at survey level. The protocol was immunoSEQ multiplex PCR, while the TCRdb copy is restricted to in-frame clones and leaves out a portion. In the table there are 8,500 to 14,000 clones, roughly 89% of which are singletons. Here the sequenced sample was unsorted PBMCs, taken 0.2 years before starting antiretroviral therapy. The receptor set was obtained from a woman aged 40 to 50 with HIV.

The genes are TRBV2 and TRBJ2-5; tentatively, D is TRBD1 (5 bases). The length of the CDR3 is 15 residues. V dropped 7 bases and J dropped 5 bases, with 20 bases sitting between them. Germline assignment: CDR1 SNHLY and CDR2 FYNNEI. The CDR3 loop is CASIPRQSTKETQYF. CDR3 in DNA: TGTGCCAGCATCCCCCGACAGAGCACAAAGGAGACCCAGTACTTC.

This clone was observed a few times. For the CDR3, the DNA is TGTGCCAGCAGTCCGTCGACAGCTTACACTGAAGCTTTCTTT. Amino acid sequence: CASSPSTAYTEAFF. The chain recombines TRBV27 with TRBJ1-1, with TRBD1 as a possible D gene (5 bases). The CDR3 is 14 amino acids. Germline-derived CDR1 and CDR2 are MNHEY and SMNVEV (reference sequence). Trimming stripped 5 bases from V and 3 bases from J, with 13 bases between.

The chain combines TRBV25-1 with TRBJ1-2, with 10 bases matching TRBD1. CDR3 size: 17 residues. In germline, CDR1 is MGHDK, CDR2 SYGVNS. V trimming: 1 base; J trimming: 0 bases; junction bases outside the gene matches: 5. The CDR3 DNA follows: TGTGCCAGCAGTGAATCGTTGGGACAGGGGCCTAACTATGGCTACACCTTC. Translated: CASSESLGQGPNYGYTF.

This rearrangement joins TRBV5-1 to TRBJ1-2; D gene unclear. Germline-derived CDR1 and CDR2 are SGHRS and YFSETQ. The V gene lost 0 bases and the J gene lost 4 bases, with 10 bases spanning the gap. The CDR3 sequence is 14 residues long. The CDR3 sequence: CASSLVETSYGYTF. The CDR3 DNA reads TGCGCCAGCAGCTTGGTCGAAACGAGCTATGGCTACACCTTC. The full variable domain, its missing parts supplied by reference TRBV5-1 and TRBJ1-2, is KAGVTQTPRYLIKTRGQQVTLSCSPISGHRSVSWYQQTPGQGLQFLFEYFSETQRNKGNFPGRFSGRQFSNSRSEMNVSTLELGDSALYLCASSLVETSYGYTFGSGTRLTVV.

The J gene is TRBJ2-1, the V gene TRBV9; TRBD1 matches 9 bases. J gave up 5 bases and V 6 bases, and 6 bases lay outside the gene matches. The CDR3 is 14 amino acids. Looked up from germline, CDR1 is SGDLS and CDR2 is YYNGEE. Written as DNA, the CDR3 is TGTGCCAGCACCCCCGGGACAGGGAACAATGAGCAGTTCTTC. Translated, it gives CASTPGTGNNEQFF.

The chain employs TRBV7-9 and TRBJ1-1; D possibly corresponds to TRBD1 (5 bases). Trimming cost V 4 bases and J 0 bases, with 15 bases left between them. Looked up from germline, CDR1 is SEHNR and CDR2 is FQNEAQ (reference sequence). The CDR3 consists of 16 residues. The CDR3 reads CASSSRDSRMNTEAFF. As DNA, the CDR3 is TGTGCCAGCAGCTCCCGGGACTCTCGAATGAACACTGAAGCTTTCTTT. The full variable domain, its missing parts supplied by reference TRBV7-9 and TRBJ1-1, is DTGVSQNPRHKITKRGQNVTFRCDPISEHNRLYWYRQTLGQGPEFLTYFQNEAQLEKSRLLSDRFSAERPKGSFSTLEIQRTEQGDSAMYLCASSSRDSRMNTEAFFGQGTRLTVV.

J is TRBJ2-3 and V is TRBV5-6; a possible D gene is TRBD1 (6 bases). CDR3 size: 13 residues. Trimming pared 4 bases from V and 1 base from J, leaving 7 bases between. CDR1 and CDR2 from the germline V gene are SGHDT and YYEEEE. Here the CDR3 reads CASSRQGTDTQYF. The CDR3, as DNA: TGTGCCAGCAGCCGACAGGGCACAGATACGCAGTATTTT.

The chain joins TRBV5-1 to TRBJ1-1; D may be TRBD1 (6 bases). V was clipped by 0 bases and J by 1 base, with 13 bases between them. The germline V gene has CDR1 SGHRS and CDR2 YFSETQ. The CDR3 totals 16 residues. CDR3 DNA sequence: TGCGCCAGCAGCTTGGGGGAGGGGGGTCCGAACACTGAAGCTTTCTTT. Its protein product is CASSLGEGGPNTEAFF.

The chain couples TRBV7-2 to TRBJ2-5; the match to TRBD2 covers 8 bases. V lost 4 bases to trimming and J lost 1 base; unmatched junction nucleotides: 2. This CDR3 spans 14 amino acids. The V gene's germline CDR1 is SGHTA and CDR2 FQGNSA. CDR3 sequence (DNA): TGTGCCAGCAGCTCTAGCGGGCCCCAAGAGACCCAGTACTTC. Translated, it gives CASSSSGPQETQYF. Complete variable domain (other parts from reference TRBV7-2 and TRBJ2-5): GAGVSQSPSNKVTEKGKDVELRCDPISGHTALYWYRQSLGQGLEFLIYFQGNSAPDKSGLPSDRFSAERTGGSVSTLTIQRTQQEDSAVYLCASSSSGPQETQYFGPGTRLLVL.

This chain joins TRBV18 and TRBJ1-2; D ambiguous. Germline V CDR1 and CDR2: KGHSH, LQKENI. The CDR3 covers 15 residues. V was cut by 0 bases and J by 0 bases, with 8 bases left in between. The CDR3 region is CASSPPTGANYGYTF. The CDR3 DNA follows: TGTGCCAGCTCACCACCCACCGGGGCTAACTATGGCTACACCTTC.

The CDR3 sequence: CASSYGPEGYTF. The CDR3 nucleotides read TGTGCCAGCAGTTACGGTCCCGAAGGCTACACCTTC. V and J are TRBV6-5 and TRBJ1-2; D uncertain. The CDR3 covers 12 residues. Between the trimmed V and J ends, which lost 2 bases and 8 bases, there was a span of 9 bases. Germline assignment: CDR1 MNHEY and CDR2 SVGAGI.

The genes are TRBV7-8 and TRBJ2-1; 9 nucleotides match TRBD1. The CDR3 is 20 residues long. Trimming removed 2 bases from V and 2 bases from J; junction bases left unmatched: 16. CDR1 and CDR2 (germline): SGHVS, FQNEAQ. As DNA, the CDR3 is TGTGCCAGCAGCTTATGGCGTCGGGACTACAGGGGGCAGCCCTACAATGAGCAGTTCTTC. Protein: CASSLWRRDYRGQPYNEQFF.

The rearrangement links TRBV6-5 to TRBJ1-1; D possibly corresponds to TRBD1 (6 bases). The CDR3 has 15 amino acids. The V end lost 5 bases, the J end lost 6 bases, and 19 bases lay between the germline ends. CDR1 is MNHEY and CDR2 is SVGAGI in the germline V gene. The CDR3 sequence is CASSPATGGVAEAFF. The DNA of the CDR3 is TGTGCCAGCAGTCCAGCGACAGGTGGGGTTGCTGAAGCTTTCTTT.

V is TRBV7-2 and J is TRBJ1-2; no clear D gene. Trimming stripped 1 base from V and 4 bases from J, with 10 bases between. Germline CDR1 and CDR2: SGHTA and FQGNSA. The CDR3 totals 14 residues. CDR3 coding DNA: TGTGCCAGCAGCTTAGAACCGACGAGCTATGGCTACACCTTC. It encodes CASSLEPTSYGYTF. Filled out from reference TRBV7-2 and TRBJ1-2, the complete variable domain reads GAGVSQSPSNKVTEKGKDVELRCDPISGHTALYWYRQSLGQGLEFLIYFQGNSAPDKSGLPSDRFSAERTGGSVSTLTIQRTQQEDSAVYLCASSLEPTSYGYTFGSGTRLTVV.

This clone was counted once. The chain uses TRBV10-2 and TRBJ2-2, with D possibly matching TRBD2 (7 bases). Germline loops: CDR1 WSHSY, CDR2 SAAADI. There are 17 residues in the CDR3. V was pared by 3 bases and J by 5 bases, with 19 bases between. The CDR3 DNA sequence: TGCGCCAGCAGTGATTCGAACGGGGGGCTTGCGACCGGGGAGCTGTTTTTT. It codes for CASSDSNGGLATGELFF.

This rearrangement joins TRBV2 to TRBJ2-2; 10 bases agree with TRBD1. The CDR3 length is 16 residues. J lost 6 bases, V lost 7 bases, and 11 bases had no gene match. Per germline, CDR1 SNHLY and CDR2 FYNNEI. CDR3 protein: CASNSGGTGVPGELFF. The CDR3 DNA sequence: TGTGCCAGCAACTCCGGGGGGACAGGGGTTCCCGGGGAGCTGTTTTTT. Together with reference TRBV2 and TRBJ2-2, the CDR3 gives the full variable domain: EPEVTQTPSHQVTQMGQEVILRCVPISNHLYFYWYRQILGQKVEFLVSFYNNEISEKSEIFDDQFSVERPDGSNFTLKIRSTKLEDSAMYFCASNSGGTGVPGELFFGEGSRLTVL.

This clone was counted once. V and J are TRBV10-3 and TRBJ1-2; D remains ambiguous. Germline CDR1 reads ENHRY; CDR2 reads SYGVKD. CDR3 length: 15 amino acids. The V gene lost 4 bases and the J gene lost 0 bases, with 12 bases spanning the gap. The CDR3 DNA follows: TGTGCCATCAGTGGGTACGGAGAATCTAACTATGGCTACACCTTC. Protein product: CAISGYGESNYGYTF.